The clone carrying this T cell receptor beta chain was seen only once. This specimen comes from a study of siplizumab effects on memory and regulatory T cells. The protocol was immunoSEQ multiplex PCR, while the TCRdb copy is restricted to in-frame clones and leaves out a portion. The data hold about 100,000 clones, with approximately 93% observed a single time. The CDR3 extends over 14 amino acids. V shed 4 bases and J 7 bases; nucleotides not matched to a gene: 5. Germline CDR1 is SGHNT and CDR2 is YENEEA. Sequenced input: Tregs sorted from blood. The V call is TRBV11-3, the J call TRBJ2-1; 9 bases are shared with TRBD2. This TCR was recovered from a human donor in good health. The chain's CDR3 is CASSSSGVLNEQFF. The CDR3 DNA is TGTGCCAGCAGCTCTAGCGGGGTTTTAAATGAGCAGTTCTTC.